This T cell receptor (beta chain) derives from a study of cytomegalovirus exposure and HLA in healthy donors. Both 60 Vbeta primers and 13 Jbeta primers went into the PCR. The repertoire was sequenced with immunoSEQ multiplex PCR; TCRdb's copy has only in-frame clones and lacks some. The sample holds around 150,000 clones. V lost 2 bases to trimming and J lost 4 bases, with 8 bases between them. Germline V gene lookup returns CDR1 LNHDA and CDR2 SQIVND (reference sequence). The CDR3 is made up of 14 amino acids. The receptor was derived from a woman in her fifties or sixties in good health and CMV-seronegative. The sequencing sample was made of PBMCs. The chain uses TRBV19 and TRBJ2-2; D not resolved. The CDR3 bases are TGTGCCAGTAGTATACAGAAGTTCACCGGGGAGCTGTTTTTT. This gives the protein CASSIQKFTGELFF.